This TCR beta chain was profiled in a study of vaccination and CD4 T cells after COVID-19. Looking at the study overall: Samples from three convalescent patients were taken at day 14 and days 161 to 241 post-vaccination.

Cultured CD4+ T cell DNA underwent sequencing with the Oncomine TCR Beta short-read assay. One entry per CDR3 protein, called by TCRdb with MiXCR from the PCR reads. The table lists tens of thousands of distinct CDR3 sequences, more than 30% of them singletons. In germline, CDR1 is MNHNS, CDR2 SASEGT. The CDR3 loop spans 16 amino acids. Trimming at V came to 6 bases and at J to 2 bases, leaving 8 bases not matched to a gene. Time point noted: late sampling 161 to 241 days after vaccination in three convalescent patients. As for treatment: approximately 11-day PBMC culture with coronavirus spike peptide pools or control peptides (ViraFEST assay). As concerns this clonotype: No antigen is known for it.

Study-wide points: Convalescent patients displayed spike mono-reactivity in 304 of 307 vaccine-specific clones.

The sequence derives from a human donor who had recovered from COVID-19. The J gene is TRBJ2-3, the V gene TRBV6-1; the match to TRBD2 covers 10 bases. Sequencing used CD4+ T cells from blood, cultured in vitro, obtained about 7 months after SARS-CoV-2 vaccination. In DNA, the CDR3 is TGTGCCAGCAGGTCGTCGCTAGCGGGAGCCACAGATACGCAGTATTTT. This translates into CASRSSLAGATDTQYF.